This is a list of T cell receptor beta chains from one sample in a study of identical twins. MiXCR, run by TCRdb on the 5' RACE reads, gives a single entry per CDR3 protein. Here the sample spans 250,000 to 350,000 distinct CDR3 sequences, about 8.3% being singletons. The same sample was also used in a study of yellow fever vaccine responses in identical twins.

The sequenced sample was memory (CD45RO+) T cells sorted from blood. Receptor source: a woman aged 18-29 years in good health. Both conserved end residues are part of each CDR3. D genes are given only for firm matches. Clone size is stated in some rows and not others, as once, few, many or a class when expanded.

length: 13
size: few
V: TRBV20-1
J: TRBJ1-4
D: .
CDR3: CSARKTANEKLFF
DNA: TGCAGTGCTAGAAAGACAGCTAATGAAAAACTGTTTTTT

length: 19
size: few
V: TRBV3-1
J: TRBJ2-6
D: TRBD2
CDR3: CASSPRASGSVSGANVLTF
DNA: TGTGCCAGCAGCCCAAGGGCTAGCGGGTCCGTCTCTGGGGCCAACGTCCTGACTTTC

length: 13
size: few
V: TRBV19
J: TRBJ1-4
D: .
CDR3: CASSYQKNEKLFF
DNA: TGTGCCAGTAGTTATCAAAAGAATGAAAAACTGTTTTTT

length: 17
size: .
V: TRBV18
J: TRBJ2-5
D: TRBD1
CDR3: CASSHEITKTGLETQYF
DNA: TGTGCCAGCTCACACGAAATAACTAAGACAGGGTTGGAGACCCAGTACTTC

length: 15
size: many
V: TRBV29-1
J: TRBJ1-5
D: .
CDR3: CSVSWSSSSNQPQHF
DNA: TGCAGCGTTAGTTGGAGCAGTTCTAGCAATCAGCCCCAGCATTTT

length: 16
size: few
V: TRBV24-1
J: TRBJ2-2
D: TRBD2
CDR3: CATSDDGGARTGELFF
DNA: TGTGCCACCAGTGATGACGGGGGGGCCCGCACCGGGGAGCTGTTTTTT

length: 16
size: many
V: TRBV5-1
J: TRBJ2-1
D: TRBD2
CDR3: CASNATSLVLNNEQFF
DNA: TGCGCCAGCAACGCGACTAGCCTCGTCCTCAACAATGAGCAGTTCTTC

length: 15
size: .
V: TRBV14
J: TRBJ2-6
D: .
CDR3: CASSRGTSGANVLTF
DNA: TGTGCCAGCAGTCGGGGGACCTCTGGGGCCAACGTCCTGACTTTC

length: 14
size: few
V: TRBV11-3
J: TRBJ1-6
D: TRBD1
CDR3: CASSQGQHNSPLHF
DNA: TGTGCCAGCAGCCAGGGACAGCATAATTCACCCCTCCACTTT

length: 17
size: few
V: TRBV11-2
J: TRBJ1-5
D: .
CDR3: CASSLGLKGRDNQPQHF
DNA: TGTGCCAGCAGCTTAGGTCTCAAGGGCAGGGATAATCAGCCCCAGCATTTT

length: 15
size: few
V: TRBV6-1
J: TRBJ2-7
D: .
CDR3: CASSTGRGRTYEQYF
DNA: TGTGCCAGCAGTACAGGGAGGGGGAGAACCTACGAGCAGTACTTC

length: 18
size: .
V: TRBV4-1
J: TRBJ2-1
D: TRBD2
CDR3: CASSQSDVGTRSYNEQFF
DNA: TGCGCCAGCAGCCAAAGCGATGTAGGGACTAGGTCCTACAATGAGCAGTTCTTC